The 28 T cell receptor beta chains in this list originate from one sample, sequenced in a study of cytomegalovirus exposure and HLA in healthy donors. PCR used 60 Vbeta primers and 13 Jbeta primers. Profiling relied on immunoSEQ multiplex PCR, and the TCRdb table lists in-frame clones only, not all of them. The repertoire has about 150,000 clones, 76% of them found once; the top ten carry roughly 1.8%. The sample was PBMCs. All receptors derive from a female donor in good health and CMV-seropositive.

The chain links TRBV2 to TRBJ1-4, with D perhaps TRBD1 (5 bases). V lost 8 bases and J 0 bases, leaving 13 bases between the germline ends. The CDR3 has 15 amino acids. Germline lookup yields CDR1 SNHLY and CDR2 FYNNEI. The CDR3 loop is CASWDYGATNEKLFF. The CDR3 nucleotides read TGTGCCAGCTGGGACTACGGTGCAACTAATGAAAAACTGTTTTTT.

The gene calls are TRBV2 and TRBJ2-1, with 8 bases fitting TRBD2. Per germline, CDR1 SNHLY and CDR2 FYNNEI. The CDR3 extends over 14 amino acids. J lost 9 bases, V lost 3 bases, and 7 bases had no gene match. CDR3 region: CASSDRGGRTEQFF. The CDR3 nucleotides are TGTGCCAGCAGTGACCGGGGCGGGAGGACTGAGCAGTTCTTC.

This sequence joins TRBV19 and TRBJ1-5, with 7 bases fitting TRBD1. Germline values: CDR1 LNHDA, CDR2 SQIVND (reference sequence). The CDR3 extends over 15 amino acids. With 4 bases clipped from V and 5 bases from J, the junction kept 8 bases outside the gene matches. The DNA for the CDR3 is TGTGCCAGTAGTACCCAAGACAGGGTTGATCAGCCCCAGCATTTT. This encodes CASSTQDRVDQPQHF.

This chain links TRBV5-4 with TRBJ1-2, with 10 bases that match TRBD1. CDR1 SGHNT and CDR2 YYREEE come from the germline V gene (reference sequence). This CDR3 region has 14 residues. J lost 8 bases, V lost 4 bases, and 8 bases had no gene match. DNA of the CDR3: TGTGCCAGCAGCCCCGACAGGGGGCTCGGAGGCTACACCTTC. Translation gives CASSPDRGLGGYTF.

V usage is TRBV4-1 and J usage is TRBJ2-4; the D is unclear. This CDR3 has 16 amino acids. V dropped 2 bases and J dropped 0 bases, with 11 bases sitting between them. Germline-derived CDR1 and CDR2 are MGHRA and YSYEKL. CDR3 coding DNA: TGCGCCAGCAGCCAACTAAGCAAGATAGCCAAAAACATTCAGTACTTC. Its translation: CASSQLSKIAKNIQYF.

The chain couples TRBV7-9 to TRBJ2-7, with unresolved D. The CDR3 is 12 amino acids. Germline lookup yields CDR1 SEHNR and CDR2 FQNEAQ (reference sequence). Trimming removed 1 base at V and 6 bases at J, with 7 bases between. The CDR3 DNA follows: TGTGCCAGCAGCTTAGTAGCTGGCGAGCAGTACTTC. Translation gives CASSLVAGEQYF.

The CDR3 is CASSLGTDYGYTF. The CDR3 DNA sequence: TGCGCCAGCAGCTTGGGAACGGACTATGGCTACACCTTC. The genes are TRBV5-1 and TRBJ1-2; D is unresolved. This CDR3 is 13 amino acids long. The germline CDR1 and CDR2 sequences are SGHRS and YFSETQ. Trimming left V 0 bases short and J 3 bases short, with 6 bases between.

The rearrangement links TRBV29-1 to TRBJ1-1; TRBD1 might be the D (5 bases). V lost 8 bases and J lost 8, with 18 bases in between. The CDR3 is made up of 12 amino acids. Germline V gives CDR1 SQVTM, CDR2 ANQGSEA. The CDR3 protein is CSSSLGGKEAFF. The CDR3 region has the DNA TGCAGCTCATCTTTGGGGGGTAAGGAAGCTTTCTTT.

V and J are TRBV10-1 and TRBJ1-1, with TRBD1 matching 11 bases. Germline trimming cut 0 bases from V and 1 base from J; bases unmatched to any gene: 7. CDR1 is WNHNN, CDR2 SYGVQD, per germline (reference sequence). The CDR3 contains 18 residues. This CDR3 is CASSESQGQGVGNTEAFF. In DNA, the CDR3 is TGCGCCAGCAGTGAGTCTCAGGGACAGGGGGTGGGGAACACTGAAGCTTTCTTT.

The chain uses TRBV6-1 and TRBJ1-3; D perhaps matches TRBD1 (5 bases). Germline loops: CDR1 MNHNS, CDR2 SASEGT. V lost 6 bases and J 0 bases, leaving 9 bases between the germline ends. CDR3 size: 14 residues. CDR3 DNA sequence: TGTGCCAGCAGGGAGGGGTACTCTGGAAACACCATATATTTT. This codes for CASREGYSGNTIYF.

The chain is built from TRBV4-1 and TRBJ1-5; TRBD1 matches at 7 bases. Germline V gene lookup returns CDR1 MGHRA and CDR2 YSYEKL. The CDR3 runs to 16 residues. The trim removed 0 bases at V and 7 bases at J, leaving 9 bases unmatched. DNA of the CDR3: TGCGCCAGCAGCCAAGAAGGGGGCAGGATCGGGCAGCCCCAGCATTTT. Protein: CASSQEGGRIGQPQHF.

For this clone: The sample has other DNA sequences that encode this CDR3 too. This sequence joins TRBV7-8 and TRBJ1-2, with D maybe TRBD1 (5 bases). The CDR3 extends over 13 amino acids. Per germline, CDR1 SGHVS and CDR2 FQNEAQ. Trimming cost V 3 bases and J 2 bases, with 7 bases left between them. The CDR3 region is CASSFRENYGYTF. CDR3 sequence (DNA): TGTGCCAGCAGCTTCAGGGAAAACTATGGCTACACCTTC.

The V gene is TRBV2, the J gene TRBJ1-2, with D possibly being TRBD1 (5 bases). The CDR3 runs 13 residues. CDR1 is SNHLY, CDR2 FYNNEI, per germline. The V and J ends lost 1 base and 5 bases respectively, with 8 bases between them. CDR3 region: CASSEGTSYGYTF. CDR3 sequence (DNA): TGTGCCAGCAGTGAAGGGACATCGTATGGCTACACCTTC. The entire variable domain, with the rest obtained from reference TRBV2 and TRBJ1-2, is as follows: EPEVTQTPSHQVTQMGQEVILRCVPISNHLYFYWYRQILGQKVEFLVSFYNNEISEKSEIFDDQFSVERPDGSNFTLKIRSTKLEDSAMYFCASSEGTSYGYTFGSGTRLTVV.

The rearrangement links TRBV7-8 to TRBJ1-5; perhaps TRBD1 as D (5 bases). In germline, CDR1 is SGHVS, CDR2 FQNEAQ. This CDR3 spans 13 amino acids. Trimming removed 3 bases from V and 6 bases from J, with 9 bases in between. The CDR3 coding sequence is TGTGCCAGCAGCTTCCAGGGCGGTCAGCCCCAGCATTTT. Its translation: CASSFQGGQPQHF.

The table lists this clone with a count of one. V gene TRBV4-2 combines with J gene TRBJ2-5, with TRBD2 matching over 9 bases. CDR3 length: 16 residues. Looked up from germline, CDR1 is LGHNA and CDR2 is YNFKEQ. The V gene end was trimmed by 0 bases and the J gene end by 3 bases; junction bases not matched to a gene: 5. CDR3 DNA: TGTGCCAGCAGCCAAGAACAGGGACTAGCTGAAGAGACCCAGTACTTC. Protein product: CASSQEQGLAEETQYF.

The J gene is TRBJ1-2, the V gene TRBV5-6; TRBD1 aligns across 7 bases. Unmatched junction bases numbered 9, after V lost 3 bases and J lost 7 bases. The CDR3 runs to 14 residues. The germline V gene has CDR1 SGHDT and CDR2 YYEEEE. The CDR3 region is CASSWDRALGGYTF. DNA for the CDR3: TGTGCCAGCAGCTGGGACAGAGCCCTTGGTGGCTACACCTTC.

The chain recombines TRBV19 with TRBJ1-4; TRBD1 matches at 7 bases. The germline CDR1 and CDR2 sequences are LNHDA and SQIVND (reference sequence). The CDR3 length is 14 residues. J lost 10 bases, V lost 5 bases, and 10 bases had no gene match. The CDR3 DNA reads as TGTGCCAGTAGTTACGGACAGGTTAGCGGAAAACTGTTTTTT. Translation: CASSYGQVSGKLFF. Based on the CDR3 plus reference TRBV19 and TRBJ1-4, the full variable domain is DGGITQSPKYLFRKEGQNVTLSCEQNLNHDAMYWYRQDPGQGLRLIYYSQIVNDFQKGDIAEGYSVSREKKESFPLTVTSAQKNPTAFYLCASSYGQVSGKLFFGSGTQLSVL.

V usage is TRBV7-3 and J usage is TRBJ1-1; maybe TRBD1 (5 bases). The germline V gene encodes CDR1 SGHTA and CDR2 FQGTGA. V lost 6 bases and J 3 bases, leaving 14 bases between the germline ends. The CDR3 sequence is 14 residues long. The DNA for the CDR3 is TGTGCCAGCAGACGGACATCGTGGGACACTGAAGCTTTCTTT. It codes for CASRRTSWDTEAFF. The full variable domain, completed using reference TRBV7-3 and TRBJ1-1, is GAGVSQTPSNKVTEKGKYVELRCDPISGHTALYWYRQSLGQGPEFLIYFQGTGAADDSGLPNDRFFAVRPEGSVSTLKIQRTERGDSAVYLCASRRTSWDTEAFFGQGTRLTVV.

This clone was counted between two and nine times. V usage is TRBV28 and J usage is TRBJ1-2, with 7 bases lining up with TRBD1. This CDR3 comprises 15 residues. Losses at the gene ends were 3 bases for V and 4 bases for J; bases not matched to a gene: 8. CDR1 is MDHEN and CDR2 is SYDVKM in the germline V gene. The CDR3 bases are TGTGCCAGCAGTTTTAAAGAGGGGGCGTTCTATGGCTACACCTTC. Protein sequence: CASSFKEGAFYGYTF.

This clone was seen only once. Other DNA sequences of this sample code for an identical CDR3. V is TRBV29-1 and J is TRBJ2-3; TRBD2 matches 9 bases. CDR3 size: 17 residues. The germline CDR1 and CDR2 sequences are SQVTM and ANQGSEA. Trimming took 0 bases from V and 0 from J; bases not matched to a gene: 7. The CDR3 region is CSVEDLLAGGSTDTQYF. The CDR3 DNA reads as TGCAGCGTTGAAGATCTGCTGGCGGGAGGGAGCACAGATACGCAGTATTTT.

The rearrangement uses TRBV2 and TRBJ1-5, with 7 bases aligning to TRBD1. This CDR3 spans 13 amino acids. With 6 bases clipped from V and 6 bases from J, the junction kept 5 bases outside the gene matches. Germline V lookup: CDR1 SNHLY, CDR2 FYNNEI. The CDR3 nucleotides are TGTGCCAGCAGAGACAGGGCGGTTCAGCCCCAGCATTTT. Protein: CASRDRAVQPQHF. Filled out from reference TRBV2 and TRBJ1-5, the complete variable domain reads EPEVTQTPSHQVTQMGQEVILRCVPISNHLYFYWYRQILGQKVEFLVSFYNNEISEKSEIFDDQFSVERPDGSNFTLKIRSTKLEDSAMYFCASRDRAVQPQHFGDGTRLSIL.

The chain recombines TRBV5-1 with TRBJ2-7; 8 bases match TRBD1. V lost 4 bases and J lost 6; bases outside the gene matches: 3. Per germline, CDR1 SGHRS and CDR2 YFSETQ. The CDR3 is 12 amino acids. The CDR3 region has the DNA TGCGCCAGCAGCAATACAGGGGGCGAGCAGTACTTC. Amino acids: CASSNTGGEQYF.

This clone was counted a few times. The genes are TRBV5-4 and TRBJ2-7; D unclear. This CDR3 has 12 amino acids. CDR1 and CDR2 (germline): SGHNT, YYREEE (reference sequence). V was pared by 1 base and J by 3 bases, with 5 bases between. In DNA form, the CDR3 reads TGTGCCAGCAGCTTGCCCGGCTACGAGCAGTACTTC. Translating it yields CASSLPGYEQYF.

This clone was found once. The chain joins TRBV25-1 to TRBJ2-3; TRBD1 agrees at 9 bases. The junction had 9 bases not matched to a gene; V was cut back by 6 bases and J by 2 bases. The CDR3 length is 16 residues. The germline CDR1 and CDR2 sequences are MGHDK and SYGVNS. The CDR3: CASSGTGSGNTDTQYF. In DNA, the CDR3 is TGTGCCAGCAGCGGGACAGGGTCGGGAAACACAGATACGCAGTATTTT.

This chain joins TRBV23-1 and TRBJ2-1; 10 bases are a match to TRBD1. TRBV23-1 is an open reading frame whose function is uncertain. The length of the CDR3 is 15 residues. Trimming took 2 bases from V and 7 from J; bases not matched to a gene: 5. CDR3 nucleotides: TGCGCCAGCAGTCAAGACAGGGGGCGCGGGAATGAGCAGTTCTTC. Translated, it gives CASSQDRGRGNEQFF.

The chain recombines TRBV5-4 with TRBJ2-5; D is undetermined. Looked up from germline, CDR1 is SGHNT and CDR2 is YYREEE (reference sequence). This CDR3 comprises 14 residues. V was clipped by 4 bases and J by 0 bases, with 10 bases between them. CDR3 in DNA: TGTGCCAGCAGCCCCGGTAAGAACCAAGAGACCCAGTACTTC. Encoded protein: CASSPGKNQETQYF.

The CDR3 loop reads CASSPLGQGSTEAFF. The CDR3 coding sequence is TGTGCCAGCAGCCCCCTAGGACAGGGAAGCACTGAAGCTTTCTTT. This chain joins TRBV7-3 and TRBJ1-1, with 8 positions matching TRBD1. The CDR3 consists of 15 residues. The germline CDR1 and CDR2 sequences are SGHTA and FQGTGA. The V segment lost 5 bases and the J segment 4 bases; nucleotides outside the gene matches: 9.

The genes are TRBV6-6 and TRBJ2-7, with D hard to call. The CDR3 consists of 13 residues. Germline V gene sequence: CDR1 MNHNY, CDR2 SVGAGI (reference sequence). Trimming took off 0 bases at V and 7 bases at J, with 10 bases between the two ends. CDR3 in DNA: TGTGCCAGCAGTTACTCGACTGGCAGAGAGCAGTACTTC. Its protein is CASSYSTGREQYF.